This TCR beta chain comes out of a study of shared clonotypes between healthy human individuals. Study-wide context: A donor's plate count was three for CD4 naive and three for CD4 memory; CD8 naive had two and CD8 memory one.

Sequencing was performed with immunoSEQ multiplex PCR; in TCRdb, only in-frame clones are kept and a portion is missing. The sample carries roughly 640,000 clones, roughly 70% recorded once. Trimming shortened V by 3 bases and J by 8 bases, and 14 bases separated the two germline ends. The CDR3 runs to 14 residues. Germline loops: CDR1 LNHDA, CDR2 SQIVND (reference sequence). This TCR was sampled from a woman in her 30s in good health. The V gene is TRBV19, the J gene TRBJ2-4; possibly TRBD2 for D (6 bases). Source material: memory CD4+ T cells sorted from blood. Subset in this sample: CD45RA-negative fraction. The CDR3 nucleotides read TGTGCCAGTAGTATGGCGGGAAGAAGGGACATTCAGTACTTC. Protein sequence: CASSMAGRRDIQYF.